These 28 T cell receptor beta chains were all obtained from the same sample, sequenced in a study of T cells in Graves' hyperthyroidism and ophthalmopathy (dated by TCRdb to between 2018 and 2021). The library was built by means of multiplex PCR. The listed sequencing device is Illumina HiSeq 2000. The TCR beta CDR3 regions were amplified from the RNA transcripts. A first-round RT-PCR of the TCR CDR3 used the HTBI primer set with the Qiagen OneStep RT-PCR kit. TCRdb took the public reads, trimmed them with fastp at Q25, ran MiXCR for clone calling and kept in-frame beta chains. Rows are combined by CDR3 protein, so each entry shows the most common genes and DNA. This sample gives over 150,000 distinct CDR3 sequences in total; 17% of them show up just once. 53% of the sample goes to the ten largest clones. Source material: blood. The receptors here all came from a woman aged 45-65 years with Graves' hyperthyroidism.

This clonotype occurred many times. J is TRBJ1-2 and V is TRBV28; 9 nucleotides agree with TRBD1. Trimming removed 8 bases from V and 4 bases from J; junction bases left unmatched: 2. Germline V CDR1 and CDR2: MDHEN, SYDVKM. The CDR3 extends over 12 amino acids. The CDR3 region is CASSDRGYGYTF. Written as DNA, the CDR3 is TGTGCCAGCTCGGACAGGGGCTATGGCTACACCTTC.

This clonotype was counted a few times. The J gene is TRBJ2-3, the V gene TRBV7-2; D possibly matches TRBD1 or TRBD2 (6 bases each). From germline, CDR1 is SGHTA and CDR2 FQGNSA. Trimming removed 1 base from V and 1 base from J, with 9 bases in between. The CDR3 loop spans 15 amino acids. CDR3 sequence: CASSLVGGRTDTQYF. The CDR3 bases are TGTGCCAGCAGCTTAGTGGGGGGCCGCACAGATACGCAGTATTTT.

This clonotype was seen ten or more times. The chain couples TRBV20-1 to TRBJ2-3; a possible D gene is TRBD2 (5 bases). The CDR3 sequence is 16 residues long. Germline CDR1 reads DFQATT; CDR2 reads SNEGSKA (reference sequence). V was cut by 1 base and J by 4 bases, with 18 bases left in between. The CDR3 bases are TGCAGTGCTAGAGCCCAGTCGAGCGGCCACGCAGATACGCAGTATTTT. Amino acids: CSARAQSSGHADTQYF.

This clonotype has a count of ten or more. The chain has TRBV28 and TRBJ2-7; 11 nucleotides agree with TRBD2. Losses at the gene ends were 8 bases for V and 0 bases for J; bases not matched to a gene: 12. In germline, CDR1 is MDHEN, CDR2 SYDVKM. The CDR3 loop spans 17 amino acids. Written as DNA, the CDR3 is TGTGCCAGCCCCCCACTGCTAGCGGGAGGAAGCTCCTACGAGCAGTACTTC. Protein: CASPPLLAGGSSYEQYF.

J is TRBJ1-5 and V is TRBV19, with 7 bases aligning to TRBD1. Germline CDR1 is LNHDA and CDR2 is SQIVND (reference sequence). This CDR3 comprises 15 residues. Trimming took 3 bases from V and 2 from J; bases not matched to a gene: 4. CDR3 residues: CASSMWQGGNQPQHF. CDR3 coding DNA: TGTGCCAGTAGTATGTGGCAGGGGGGCAATCAGCCCCAGCATTTT.

The chain uses TRBV11-2 and TRBJ1-3; the D is unclear. From germline, CDR1 is SGHAT and CDR2 FQNNGV. V dropped 0 bases and J dropped 3 bases, with 3 bases sitting between them. The CDR3 has 13 residues. CDR3 DNA: TGTGCCAGCAGCTTAGAGGTTGGAAACACCATATATTTT. Residues: CASSLEVGNTIYF.

This clonotype was seen repeatedly, ten times or more. The V and J genes are TRBV27 and TRBJ1-2; no definite D call. Germline V lookup: CDR1 MNHEY, CDR2 SMNVEV (reference sequence). V was clipped by 5 bases and J by 0 bases, with 13 bases between them. The CDR3 sequence is 15 residues long. The CDR3 sequence is CASSPRLKANYGYTF. The CDR3 region has the DNA TGTGCCAGCAGTCCCCGACTGAAAGCTAACTATGGCTACACCTTC.

This clonotype was recorded many times. The rearrangement links TRBV11-3 to TRBJ2-3; 8 positions match TRBD2. The CDR3 consists of 18 residues. V dropped 5 bases and J dropped 2; count of bases not matched to a gene: 15. From germline, CDR1 is SGHNT and CDR2 YENEEA. The CDR3 DNA is TGTGCCAGCAGCGCACGAAGAGCGGGAGTCTGGCTCACAGATACGCAGTATTTT. Its translation is CASSARRAGVWLTDTQYF.

In this sample, this clonotype turned up once. The gene calls are TRBV10-3 and TRBJ2-3, with TRBD2 matching over 7 bases. V was pared by 10 bases and J by 1 base, with 11 bases of the junction left unmatched. From germline, CDR1 is ENHRY and CDR2 SYGVKD. The CDR3 is made up of 15 amino acids. CDR3 protein: CATRASGDRTDTQYF. The CDR3, as DNA: TGTGCCACCCGGGCTAGCGGCGATCGCACAGATACGCAGTATTTT.

This clonotype was seen a few times. The chain combines TRBV24-1 with TRBJ2-5; TRBD1 agrees at 8 bases. This CDR3 is 16 amino acids long. Germline V gene data show CDR1 as KGHDR and CDR2 as SFDVKD. Trimming cost V 0 bases and J 1 base; bases outside gene matches: 3. The chain's CDR3 is CATSDLQGARQETQYF. In DNA, the CDR3 is TGTGCCACCAGTGATTTGCAGGGGGCGCGCCAAGAGACCCAGTACTTC.

This sequence joins TRBV5-1 and TRBJ1-5; D is unclear. The CDR3 is 15 residues long. The V end was cut by 4 bases, the J end by 0 bases, with 11 bases between. The germline V gene encodes CDR1 SGHRS and CDR2 YFSETQ. CDR3 residues: CASSLDGISNQPQHF. CDR3 DNA: TGCGCCAGCAGCCTGGACGGAATTAGCAATCAGCCCCAGCATTTT.

This clonotype was observed at least ten times. V is TRBV7-9 and J is TRBJ1-2, with 8 bases identical to TRBD1. The V and J ends lost 7 bases and 6 bases, in that order; junction bases with no gene match: 7. The CDR3 has 13 amino acids. The germline CDR1 and CDR2 sequences are SEHNR and FQNEAQ (reference sequence). This chain's CDR3 is CASTRTGYDGYTF. CDR3 bases: TGTGCCAGCACCCGGACAGGGTACGATGGCTACACCTTC. Looking up the rest from reference TRBV7-9 and TRBJ1-2 gives the full variable domain: DTGVSQNPRHKITKRGQNVTFRCDPISEHNRLYWYRQTLGQGPEFLTYFQNEAQLEKSRLLSDRFSAERPKGSFSTLEIQRTEQGDSAMYLCASTRTGYDGYTFGSGTRLTVV.

The J gene is TRBJ1-2, the V gene TRBV6-1; D is unresolved. V dropped 7 bases and J dropped 7 bases, with 13 bases sitting between them. The V gene's germline CDR1 is MNHNS and CDR2 SASEGT. The CDR3 consists of 12 residues. The CDR3 spells CASNHGGLGYTF. In nucleotides, the CDR3 is TGTGCCAGCAACCACGGAGGGCTTGGCTACACCTTC.

In its sample, this clonotype was seen many times. CDR3 sequence reads: CASSEGSTDTQYF. The CDR3 nucleotides read TGTGCCAGCAGCGAGGGTAGCACAGATACGCAGTATTTT. The V call is TRBV7-9, the J call TRBJ2-3; D is perhaps TRBD2 (5 bases). The CDR3 has 13 residues. Trimming stripped 5 bases from V and 0 bases from J, with 6 bases between. Germline V gene lookup returns CDR1 SEHNR and CDR2 FQNEAQ (reference sequence).

The V call is TRBV14, the J call TRBJ1-2; D not resolved. The CDR3 totals 16 residues. Germline CDR1 and CDR2: SGHDN and FVKESK. Trimming took off 4 bases at V and 0 bases at J, with 15 bases between the two ends. Here the CDR3 DNA reads TGTGCCAGCAGCCCGACTCTAGGAAGCGCTAACTATGGCTACACCTTC. Amino acid sequence: CASSPTLGSANYGYTF.

This clonotype was counted between two and nine times. V and J are TRBV20-1 and TRBJ2-1; 7 nucleotides line up with TRBD2. This CDR3 region has 16 residues. CDR1 is DFQATT and CDR2 is SNEGSKA in the germline V gene (reference sequence). V was pared by 5 bases and J by 0 bases, with 10 bases of the junction left unmatched. CDR3 loop: CSAPWGLPSSYNEQFF. The CDR3 bases are TGCAGTGCTCCCTGGGGACTACCTAGCTCCTACAATGAGCAGTTCTTC.

This chain links TRBV29-1 with TRBJ2-1; possible D gene TRBD2, 6 bases. V was shortened by 6 bases and J by 2 bases, with 11 bases between the two germline ends. The CDR3 totals 13 residues. Germline loops: CDR1 SQVTM, CDR2 ANQGSEA. The DNA of the CDR3 is TGCAGCGTGGGGAGGAGTCCCTACAATGAGCAGTTCTTC. Its translation is CSVGRSPYNEQFF.

This clonotype was found many times. The CDR3 nucleotides are TGTGCCAGCAGCCTTAGAAACACTGAAGCTTTCTTT. It specifies CASSLRNTEAFF. The chain couples TRBV5-6 to TRBJ1-1; the D is unclear. The CDR3 is 12 residues long. V lost 4 bases and J lost 2, with 6 bases in between. The germline gives CDR1 SGHDT, CDR2 YYEEEE.

The CDR3 nucleotides read TGTGCCAGCAGGCAGAGCTCTGGAAACACCATATATTTT. This sequence encodes CASRQSSGNTIYF. This rearrangement joins TRBV6-1 to TRBJ1-3, with D unclear. The germline gives CDR1 MNHNS, CDR2 SASEGT. Trimming took 6 bases from V and 0 from J, leaving 6 bases between them. This CDR3 is 13 amino acids long.

This clonotype was seen many times. The gene calls are TRBV12-3 or TRBV12-4 and TRBJ2-1; TRBD2 matches 7 bases. The CDR3 loop spans 15 amino acids. V lost 6 bases, J lost 6 bases, and 11 bases stayed unmatched. This CDR3 is CASSPQRGRSNEQFF. The CDR3 DNA follows: TGTGCCAGCAGCCCACAGCGGGGAAGGAGCAATGAGCAGTTCTTC.

Many counts were recorded for this clonotype. The chain has TRBV4-1 and TRBJ2-7; 12 bases are shared with TRBD2. Germline V lookup: CDR1 MGHRA, CDR2 YSYEKL. J lost 4 bases, V lost 3 bases, and 4 bases had no gene match. The CDR3 covers 15 residues. The CDR3 sequence: CASSHRLAGEYEQYF. The DNA for the CDR3 is TGCGCCAGCAGCCACCGACTAGCGGGAGAGTACGAGCAGTACTTC.

The table lists this clonotype with many counts. The CDR3 DNA is TGTGCCAGCAGCCAACGGGACAGGGGGTCAGATACGCAGTATTTT. Translating it yields CASSQRDRGSDTQYF. This rearrangement joins TRBV3-1 to TRBJ2-3, with 11 bases lining up with TRBD1. The CDR3 spans 15 residues. V shed 2 bases and J 4 bases; nucleotides not matched to a gene: 2. The germline V gene encodes CDR1 LGHDT and CDR2 YNNKEL (reference sequence).

This clonotype was seen only a few times. The chain employs TRBV5-4 and TRBJ1-1; 7 nucleotides agree with TRBD1. In germline, CDR1 is SGHNT, CDR2 YYREEE (reference sequence). The length of the CDR3 is 13 residues. The junction had 8 bases not matched to a gene; V was cut back by 4 bases and J by 8 bases. CDR3 amino acids: CASSLEGGGEAFF. For the CDR3, the DNA is TGTGCCAGCAGCCTGGAAGGGGGCGGCGAAGCTTTCTTT.

The chain uses TRBV2 and TRBJ2-3; perhaps TRBD1 as D (6 bases). The J call may be wrong; the DNA end is better matched by TRBJ1-5. CDR1 is SNHLY, CDR2 FYNNEI, per germline. The CDR3 is 14 residues long. The CDR3 sequence is CASSYTGSTDTQHF. CDR3 sequence (DNA): TGTGCCAGCAGTTATACAGGGAGCACAGATACGCAGCATTTT.

The table lists this clonotype with a few counts. The junction departs from the called germline gene at one end, perhaps through a read error. This chain uses TRBV5-1 with TRBJ2-6; 9 bases are shared with TRBD1. The CDR3 covers 14 residues. The V gene's germline CDR1 is SGHRS and CDR2 YFSETQ. CDR3 amino acids: CASSPGQGAGAGAF. CDR3 DNA sequence: TGCGCCAGCAGCCCGGGACAGGGTGCGGGGGCGGGGGCTTTC.

The chain recombines TRBV19 with TRBJ1-1; possibly TRBD1 for D (5 bases). V shed 6 bases and J shed 5 bases, with 22 bases lying between them. Germline CDR1 reads LNHDA; CDR2 reads SQIVND (reference sequence). The CDR3 has 16 amino acids. CDR3 bases: TGTGCCAGTAGATCCCCTGGGAGGGGCCGAGGGACTGAAGCTTTCTTT. Translation: CASRSPGRGRGTEAFF.

The chain's CDR3 is CASREPLGQNQPQHF. DNA for the CDR3: TGTGCCAGCAGAGAACCCTTGGGACAGAATCAGCCCCAGCATTTT. The V gene is TRBV6-2 or TRBV6-3, the J gene TRBJ1-5; 7 bases fit TRBD1. Per germline, CDR1 MNHEY and CDR2 SVGEGT. The CDR3 length is 15 residues. The V and J ends lost 6 bases and 4 bases, in that order; junction bases with no gene match: 9.

The CDR3 region is CASSSAAMSYGYTF. The CDR3, as DNA: TGTGCCAGCAGTTCCGCCGCGATGAGCTATGGCTACACCTTC. V usage is TRBV28 and J usage is TRBJ1-2; no clear D gene. CDR3 length: 14 residues. The V end lost 4 bases, the J end lost 4 bases, and 13 bases lay between the germline ends. Germline V gene sequence: CDR1 MDHEN, CDR2 SYDVKM.